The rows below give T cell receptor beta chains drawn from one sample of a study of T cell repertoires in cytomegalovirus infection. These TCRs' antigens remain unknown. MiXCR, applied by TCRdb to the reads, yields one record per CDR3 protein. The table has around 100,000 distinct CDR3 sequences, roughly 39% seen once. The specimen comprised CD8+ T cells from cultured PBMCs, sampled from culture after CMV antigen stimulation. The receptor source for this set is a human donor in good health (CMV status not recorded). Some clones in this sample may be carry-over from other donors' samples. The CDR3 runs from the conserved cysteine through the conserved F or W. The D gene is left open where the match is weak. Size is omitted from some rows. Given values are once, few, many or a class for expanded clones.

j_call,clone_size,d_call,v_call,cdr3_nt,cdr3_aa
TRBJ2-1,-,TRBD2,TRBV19,TGTGCCAGCCGTCCTAGCGGGGGCCACAATGAGCAGTTCTTC,CASRPSGGHNEQFF
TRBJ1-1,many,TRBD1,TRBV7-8,TGTGCCAGCAGCTTCCCCCTGACAGGGGCGAACACTGAAGCTTTCTTT,CASSFPLTGANTEAFF
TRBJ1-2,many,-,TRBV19,TGTGCCAGTAGTATGGTGGTTTTTAACTATGGCTACACCTTC,CASSMVVFNYGYTF
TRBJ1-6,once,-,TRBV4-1,TGCGCCAGCAGCCAAGTAGTGGGCCATAATTCACCCCTCCACTTT,CASSQVVGHNSPLHF
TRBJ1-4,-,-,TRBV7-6,TGTGCCACCCTTAGCCCGGCAACTAATGAAAAACTGTTTTTT,CATLSPATNEKLFF
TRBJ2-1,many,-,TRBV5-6,TGTGCCAGCAGCTTGTCAGGGAGAAATGAGCAGTTCTTC,CASSLSGRNEQFF
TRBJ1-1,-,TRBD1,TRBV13,TGTGCCAGCAGCTTAGGCGCAGGGACAGTCTCTGAAGCTTTCTTT,CASSLGAGTVSEAFF
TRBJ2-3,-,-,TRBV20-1,TGCAGTGTCTTCTCCCCGAGGCAGTATTTT,CSVFSPRQYF
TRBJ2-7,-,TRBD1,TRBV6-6,TGTGCCAGCAGTTACCAAGGGACAGGGGAATACGAGCAGTACTTC,CASSYQGTGEYEQYF
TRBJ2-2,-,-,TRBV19,TGTGCCAGTAGTCCCATGAACACCGGGGAGCTGTTTTTT,CASSPMNTGELFF
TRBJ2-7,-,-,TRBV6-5,TGTGCCAGCAGTTACTCTCGAGGGGACTACGAGCAGTACTTC,CASSYSRGDYEQYF
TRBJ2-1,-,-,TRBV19,TGTGCCAGTAGTTTCGGACTAATACAAAACAATGAGCAGTTCTTC,CASSFGLIQNNEQFF
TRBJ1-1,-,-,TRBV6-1,TGTGCCACAATATTCGGCACTGAAGCTTTCTTT,CATIFGTEAFF
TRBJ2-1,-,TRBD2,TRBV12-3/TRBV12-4,TGTGCCAGCAGTTGGTTAGCGGGGGGGCGCAATGAGCAGTTCTTC,CASSWLAGGRNEQFF
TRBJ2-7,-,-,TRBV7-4,TGTGCCAGCAGCTCCCCCCAGACAGTCCTCGAGCAGTACTTC,CASSSPQTVLEQYF
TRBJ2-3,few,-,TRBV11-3,TGTGCCAGCAAGGGGGTCCCGGATACGCAGTATTTT,CASKGVPDTQYF
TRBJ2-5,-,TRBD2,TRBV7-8,TGTGCCAGCAGCTTAGGAGGACTAGCACTGGAGACCCAGTACTTC,CASSLGGLALETQYF
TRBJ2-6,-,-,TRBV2,TGTGCCAGAAACTCTGGGGCCAACGTCCTGACTTTC,CARNSGANVLTF
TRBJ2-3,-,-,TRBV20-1,TGCAGTGCTAGAGATCGGAGGATAACAGATACGCAGTATTTT,CSARDRRITDTQYF
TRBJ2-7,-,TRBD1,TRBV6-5,TGTGCCAGCAAAAGACAGGGTAACTACGAGCAGTACTTC,CASKRQGNYEQYF
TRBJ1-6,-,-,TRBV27,TGTGCCAGCAGTGACGTAGGGGCTTCACCCCTCCACTTT,CASSDVGASPLHF
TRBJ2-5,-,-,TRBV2,TGTGCCAGCAGTGGGACCCGGGGTTCGTACCAAGAGACCCAGTACTTC,CASSGTRGSYQETQYF
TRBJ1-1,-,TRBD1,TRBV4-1,TGCGCCAGCAGCCAAGGACAGGGGGTAAGGACTGAAGCTTTCTTT,CASSQGQGVRTEAFF
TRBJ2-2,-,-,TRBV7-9,TGTGCCAGCGATCGTGGCACCGGGGAGCTGTTTTTT,CASDRGTGELFF
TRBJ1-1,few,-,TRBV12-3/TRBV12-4,TGTGCCAGCAGCTGGGGGGACTCGAACACTGAAGCTTTCTTT,CASSWGDSNTEAFF
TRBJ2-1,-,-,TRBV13,TGTGCCAGCAGCTTAGCACGAGGGGGGATAAATGAGCAGTTCTTC,CASSLARGGINEQFF
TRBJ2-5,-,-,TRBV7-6,TGTGCCAGCAGACATACCGGGTTTAACGTGACCCAGTACTTC,CASRHTGFNVTQYF
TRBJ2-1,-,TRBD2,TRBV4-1,TGCGCCAGCAGCCCTAGCGGGGCCTATCACAATGAGCAGTTCTTC,CASSPSGAYHNEQFF
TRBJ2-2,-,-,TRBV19,TGTGCCAGTAGCCCCTATGGGGGGACGAACACCGGGGAGCTGTTTTTT,CASSPYGGTNTGELFF
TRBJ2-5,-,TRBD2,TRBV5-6,TGTGCCAGCAGCTACGGGACTAGCGGTTCGCCCCAGTACTTC,CASSYGTSGSPQYF
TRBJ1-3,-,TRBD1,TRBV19,TGTGCCAGTAGACACAGGGGGCGTCGAGGAAACACCATATATTTT,CASRHRGRRGNTIYF